The 8 T cell receptor beta chains in this list originate from one sample, sequenced in a study of synovial regulatory T cells in juvenile arthritis. Method: immunoSEQ multiplex PCR; TCRdb's copy keeps in-frame clones and lacks some. This table holds under 10,000 clones. Sequencing input: Treg cells from blood. The subset here: remaining (HLA-DR-negative) circulating blood Treg cells. The origin of the receptors is a donor aged 2-30 years with juvenile idiopathic arthritis.

V gene TRBV2 combines with J gene TRBJ1-1. CDR1 is SNHLY, CDR2 FYNNEI, per germline. The CDR3 is made up of 12 amino acids. The record lacks a DNA sequence. CDR3 sequence: CASKRTWDVAFF.

The chain carries TRBV7-9 and TRBJ1-1. This CDR3 is 15 amino acids long. This entry has no DNA. From germline, CDR1 is SEHNR and CDR2 FQNEAQ (reference sequence). The CDR3 region is CASSLTGGGGPEAFF.

V usage is TRBV27 and J usage is TRBJ2-7; TCRdb lists TRBD2, though no DNA is available to test this call. Germline loops: CDR1 MNHEY, CDR2 SMNVEV (reference sequence). The CDR3 is 15 residues long. No DNA is given. This CDR3 is CASRGLAGPPYEQYF.

The V call is TRBV15, the J call TRBJ2-7; the D call of TRBD1 rests on TCRdb alone, since no DNA is present to check it. Germline V gene data show CDR1 as LNHNV and CDR2 as YYDKDF (reference sequence). This CDR3 is 17 amino acids long. No DNA is given. This chain's CDR3 is CATSRNTGQPSSYEQYF.

The genes are TRBV19 and TRBJ2-1; TCRdb's D gene call, TRBD1, goes unchecked for lack of DNA. The CDR3 sequence is 16 residues long. DNA for this receptor is not on file. Looked up from germline, CDR1 is LNHDA and CDR2 is SQIVND (reference sequence). CDR3: CASSFIGTGQHNEQFF.

This chain links TRBV30 with TRBJ2-5. CDR1 GTSNPN and CDR2 SVGIG come from the germline V gene (reference sequence). This CDR3 has 14 residues. No DNA appears here. The chain's CDR3 is CAWRGREGLETQYF.

V and J are TRBV6-5 and TRBJ2-5; TCRdb calls TRBD2, which cannot be checked without DNA. CDR1 and CDR2 from the germline V gene are MNHEY and SVGAGI. The CDR3 has 14 amino acids. The DNA is not on file. This chain's CDR3 is CASTEDRGRETQYF.

Concerning this clone itself: This likely comes from a read error, as the CDR3 has no conserved phenylalanine or tryptophan at its end. The J gene is TRBJ1-1, the V gene TRBV5-6. Germline CDR1 and CDR2: SGHDT and YYEEEE. This CDR3 has 12 residues. Only the protein is on record. The CDR3 protein is CASSFLGSNISL.